These T cell receptor beta chains were read from a single sample in a study of OX40 agonist ivuxolimab in advanced cancers. Only in-frame clones appear in the TCRdb table, and some are missing; sequencing was by immunoSEQ multiplex PCR. Here the sample spans tens of thousands of clones, about 86% being singletons. Here the sequenced sample was CD4+ or CD8+ T cells sorted from blood, taken in a trial of the OX40 agonist ivuxolimab. Source of these receptors: an adult with an advanced solid tumor such as melanoma, head and neck, liver or kidney cancer. Both conserved end residues are part of each CDR3. The order of the fields is V gene, D gene, J gene, clone size, CDR3 protein, CDR3 DNA. A D gene is named only where the DNA matches it firmly. The size of a clone is reported for some rows only, either as once, few or many, or as a class for expanded clones.

TRBV5-4	.	TRBJ1-2	.	CASSLNNIYGYTF	TGTGCCAGCAGCTTGAACAATATCTATGGCTACACCTTC
TRBV5-6	TRBD1	TRBJ2-7	medium-sized	CASSWTGYEQYF	TGTGCCAGCAGCTGGACAGGGTACGAGCAGTACTTC
TRBV7-9	TRBD1	TRBJ1-2	.	CASSQIPGQGGSGYTF	TGTGCCAGCAGCCAGATCCCGGGACAGGGGGGCTCTGGCTACACCTTC
TRBV11-2	TRBD1	TRBJ2-5	once	CASSLVGTGVLKTQYF	TGTGCCAGCAGCTTAGTGGGGACAGGGGTTTTGAAGACCCAGTACTTC
TRBV6-5	.	TRBJ1-1	.	CASSYVTVARNTEAFF	TGTGCCAGCAGTTATGTGACAGTGGCGAGGAACACTGAAGCTTTCTTT
TRBV4-2	TRBD1	TRBJ1-1	.	CASSQVPSGQGAINGRWTEAFF	TGTGCCAGCAGCCAAGTCCCATCGGGACAGGGGGCAATAAACGGTAGGTGGACTGAAGCTTTCTTT
TRBV19	.	TRBJ1-4	.	CASSNPRVNEKLFF	TGTGCCAGTAGTAATCCGAGGGTGAATGAAAAACTGTTTTTT
TRBV11-3	TRBD1	TRBJ2-2	few	CASSLAGTGDTGELFF	TGTGCCAGCAGCTTAGCCGGGACAGGGGATACCGGGGAGCTGTTTTTT
TRBV27	.	TRBJ1-1	.	CASSSLDPGTEAFF	TGTGCCAGCAGTTCCCTTGACCCGGGGACTGAAGCTTTCTTT
TRBV11-3	.	TRBJ2-6	few	CASSLRWDGLGANVLTF	TGTGCCAGCAGCTTACGCTGGGACGGACTGGGGGCCAACGTCCTGACTTTC
TRBV5-6	TRBD1	TRBJ1-2	.	CASSLVDRDYGYTF	TGTGCCAGCAGCTTGGTTGACAGGGATTATGGCTACACCTTC
TRBV11-2	.	TRBJ2-1	.	CASSPGLHNEQFF	TGTGCCAGCAGCCCGGGACTTCACAATGAGCAGTTCTTC
TRBV6-5	.	TRBJ1-1	.	CASRPQGFTEAFF	TGTGCCAGCAGACCGCAGGGATTCACTGAAGCTTTCTTT
TRBV5-8	TRBD1	TRBJ1-3	.	CASTTGAHGNTIYF	TGTGCCAGTACGACAGGGGCTCACGGAAACACCATATATTTT
TRBV18	.	TRBJ1-5	.	CASSQGRGNQPQHF	TGTGCCAGCTCACAGGGGCGCGGAAATCAGCCCCAGCATTTT
TRBV19	.	TRBJ1-5	.	CASSIRGNHQPQHF	TGTGCCAGTAGTATACGAGGGAACCATCAGCCCCAGCATTTT
TRBV12-1	.	TRBJ1-2	.	CASSFARDSFNYGYTF	TGTGCCAGCAGCTTTGCCCGGGACAGTTTTAACTATGGCTACACCTTC
TRBV11-1	.	TRBJ2-3	.	CASSLEIGGARSTDTQYF	TGTGCCAGCAGCTTAGAGATAGGGGGGGCCCGTAGCACAGATACGCAGTATTTT
TRBV10-2	TRBD2	TRBJ2-3	.	CASSDRAGGTDTQYF	TGCGCCAGCAGTGATAGGGCCGGGGGGACAGATACGCAGTATTTT
TRBV7-2	.	TRBJ1-3	.	CASSLESWGAGNTIYF	TGTGCCAGCAGCTTAGAGTCCTGGGGAGCTGGAAACACCATATATTTT
TRBV29-1	.	TRBJ1-1	.	CSVERGAGNTEAFF	TGCAGCGTTGAAAGGGGGGCCGGAAACACTGAAGCTTTCTTT
TRBV11-2	.	TRBJ2-7	.	CASSTPGHQLSSYEQYF	TGTGCCAGCAGCACACCGGGACATCAACTGAGCTCCTACGAGCAGTACTTC